Given below is one T cell receptor beta chain in context. As yet, its antigen is unknown. This table comes from immunoSEQ multiplex PCR, and its TCRdb copy is limited to in-frame clones, with some not included. The data show roughly 21,000 clones, with 80% to 90% seen just once and roughly 2.1% held by the top ten. Methotrexate plus calcineurin inhibitor accompanied controls' myeloablative marrow transplants; sampling was 1 year later. The data derive from a study of T cells after posttransplantation cyclophosphamide. Study conclusions and caveats: Recipient CMV seropositivity and CMV reactivation strongly tracked TRB clonality. Skin or GI-infiltrating T cells shared few TRB sequences with blood. Donor-recipient repertoire similarity was low at 1-2 months, rising over year one.

The sample in question was PBMCs, obtained about 13 months after allogeneic stem cell transplant with calcineurin inhibitor and methotrexate. The source of this sequence is a female patient aged 30-39 years who received an allogeneic stem cell transplant from an unrelated donor, was CMV-positive, and had acute and chronic GVHD. The graft donor may be the source of some T cells.

CDR3 residues: CASSGGTGLNTEAFF. CDR3 sequence (DNA): TGTGCCAGCAGCGGGGGGACAGGGCTGAACACTGAAGCTTTCTTT. The rearrangement uses TRBV5-6 and TRBJ1-1; 9 nucleotides line up with TRBD1. Looked up from germline, CDR1 is SGHDT and CDR2 is YYEEEE. The CDR3 spans 15 residues. After removal of 4 bases from V and 0 bases from J, the junction contained 4 bases not matched to a gene.